These T cell receptor beta chains were read from a single sample in a study of response to subunit inactivated influenza vaccine. TCRdb fed the RT-PCR reads into MiXCR, producing one record per CDR3 protein. The sample has about 480,000 distinct CDR3 sequences; under 15% are singletons. Sequenced material: PBMCs from blood, taken roughly 46 days after vaccination. These receptors were obtained from a man aged 45 to 65 who received an inactivated influenza vaccine. Both conserved end residues are part of each CDR3. D genes are given only for firm matches. Some rows mark clone size as missing; the rest say once, few, many or name a class of expanded clone.

D	V	J	size	DNA	CDR3
NA	TRBV7-6	TRBJ2-2	NA	TGTGCCAGCAGCCCCGGGTCAAACACCGGGGAGCTGTTTTTT	CASSPGSNTGELFF
TRBD2	TRBV20-1	TRBJ2-3	many	TGCAGTGCTAGCCGTCTAGCGGGATACACAGATACGCAGTATTTT	CSASRLAGYTDTQYF
NA	TRBV7-9	TRBJ2-2	few	TGTGCCAGCAGCTCCGGGACATTCTACACCGGGGAGCTGTTTTTT	CASSSGTFYTGELFF
NA	TRBV7-2	TRBJ1-3	many	TGTGCCAGCCTCAACAACAGAAACACCATATATTTT	CASLNNRNTIYF
NA	TRBV6-2/TRBV6-3	TRBJ2-3	NA	TGTGCCAGCACCACCCCGCCGGATACGCAGTATTTT	CASTTPPDTQYF
NA	TRBV5-1	TRBJ1-5	few	TGCGCCAGCAGCTTGGCAGGGCCAGGGAGCAATCAGCCCCAGCATTTT	CASSLAGPGSNQPQHF
TRBD1	TRBV20-1	TRBJ2-7	many	TGCAGTGCTAGAAGGGACAGAGGCCACGAGCAGTACTTC	CSARRDRGHEQYF
TRBD1	TRBV20-1	TRBJ2-7	few	TGCTGTGCTAGAGATAGGCGACAGGGGGATTTCTACGAGCAGTACTTC	CCARDRRQGDFYEQYF
NA	TRBV5-1	TRBJ1-6	many	TGCGCCAGCAGCTTGGGGGCGCTCAGGGATTCACCCCTCCACTTT	CASSLGALRDSPLHF
NA	TRBV7-2	TRBJ1-3	NA	TGTGCCAGCAGCCATGGGTCGGCCCCTGGAAACACCATATATTTT	CASSHGSAPGNTIYF
NA	TRBV5-5	TRBJ2-7	NA	TGTGCCAGCAGCGGCCTGTCCTACGAGCAGTACTTC	CASSGLSYEQYF
TRBD2	TRBV6-5	TRBJ2-7	NA	TGTGCCAGCAGTTCAACTAGCGGGGCCGAGAGGGAGCAGTACTTC	CASSSTSGAEREQYF
NA	TRBV29-1	TRBJ2-7	NA	TGCAGCGTTGAAGGTTCGGTGGAGGGTAGGATCTACGAGCAGTACTTC	CSVEGSVEGRIYEQYF
TRBD2	TRBV5-1	TRBJ2-4	few	TGCGCCAGCAGCTTGGCACCGGGGGGCATTCAGTACTTC	CASSLAPGGIQYF
NA	TRBV5-1	TRBJ2-7	NA	TGCGCCAGCAGCTTGGAGGGTTACCCTTCCTACGAGCAGTACTTC	CASSLEGYPSYEQYF
TRBD1	TRBV7-9	TRBJ1-1	few	TGTGCCAGCAGCTTAGGGGACAGGGACACTGAAGCTTTCTTT	CASSLGDRDTEAFF
TRBD2	TRBV7-6	TRBJ2-2	NA	TGTGCCAGCAGCGTTAGCGGGGCGAACACCGGGGAGCTGTTTTTT	CASSVSGANTGELFF
TRBD2	TRBV5-1	TRBJ2-1	NA	TGCGCCAGCAGCTTATCCGGGACTAGCGGGAGCGAGCAGTTCTTC	CASSLSGTSGSEQFF
NA	TRBV19	TRBJ2-7	NA	TGTGCCAGTAGTGAGAAGAGCGCGAGCTCCTACGAGCAGTACTTC	CASSEKSASSYEQYF
NA	TRBV11-2	TRBJ1-5	few	TGTGCCAGCAGCTTAGATGCAGGTTCGCAGCCCCAGCATTTT	CASSLDAGSQPQHF
TRBD1	TRBV6-2/TRBV6-3	TRBJ2-3	many	TGTGCCAGCAGGACTGGGCAGGGGGCGGTTAATACGCAGTATTTT	CASRTGQGAVNTQYF
NA	TRBV4-3	TRBJ1-2	NA	TGCGCCAGCAGCCCCCACAGCGGTCAATCTAACTATGGCTACACCTTC	CASSPHSGQSNYGYTF